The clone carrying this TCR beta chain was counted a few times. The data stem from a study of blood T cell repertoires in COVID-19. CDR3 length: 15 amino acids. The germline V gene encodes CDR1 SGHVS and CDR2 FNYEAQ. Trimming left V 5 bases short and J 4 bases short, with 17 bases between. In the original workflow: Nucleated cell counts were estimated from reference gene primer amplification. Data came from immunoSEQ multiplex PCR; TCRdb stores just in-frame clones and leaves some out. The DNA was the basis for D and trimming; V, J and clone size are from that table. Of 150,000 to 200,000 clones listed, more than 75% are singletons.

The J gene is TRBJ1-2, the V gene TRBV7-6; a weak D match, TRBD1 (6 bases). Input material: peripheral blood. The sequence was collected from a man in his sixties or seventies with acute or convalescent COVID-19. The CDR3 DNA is TGTGCCAGCAGCAGAACGACAGGATCCTCCTATGGCTACACCTTC. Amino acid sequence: CASSRTTGSSYGYTF.